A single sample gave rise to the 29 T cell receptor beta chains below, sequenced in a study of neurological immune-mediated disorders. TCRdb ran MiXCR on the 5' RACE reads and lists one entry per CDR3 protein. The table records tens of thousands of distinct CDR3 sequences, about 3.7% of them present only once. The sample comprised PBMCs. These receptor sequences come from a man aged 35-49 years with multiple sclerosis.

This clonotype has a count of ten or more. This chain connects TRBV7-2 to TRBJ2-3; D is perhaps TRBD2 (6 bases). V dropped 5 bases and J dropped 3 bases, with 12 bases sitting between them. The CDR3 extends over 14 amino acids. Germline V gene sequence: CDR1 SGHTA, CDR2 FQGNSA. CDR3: CASSQHRGTDTQYF. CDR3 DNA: TGTGCCAGCAGCCAACACCGGGGGACAGATACGCAGTATTTT.

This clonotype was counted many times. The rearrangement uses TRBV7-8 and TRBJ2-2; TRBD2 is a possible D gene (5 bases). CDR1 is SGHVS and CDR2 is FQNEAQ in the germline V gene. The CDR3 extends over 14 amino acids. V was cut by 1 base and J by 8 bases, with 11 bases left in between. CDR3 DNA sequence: TGTGCCAGCAGCTTAGGCAGGATAGCGGGGGAGCTGTTTTTT. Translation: CASSLGRIAGELFF.

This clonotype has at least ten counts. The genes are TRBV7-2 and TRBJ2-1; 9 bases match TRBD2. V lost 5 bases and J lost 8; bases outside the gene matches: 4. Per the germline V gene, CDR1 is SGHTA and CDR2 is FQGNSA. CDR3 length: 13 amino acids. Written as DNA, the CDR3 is TGTGCCAGCAGCCCGGGCGGGGGGGATGAGCAGTTCTTC. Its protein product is CASSPGGGDEQFF.

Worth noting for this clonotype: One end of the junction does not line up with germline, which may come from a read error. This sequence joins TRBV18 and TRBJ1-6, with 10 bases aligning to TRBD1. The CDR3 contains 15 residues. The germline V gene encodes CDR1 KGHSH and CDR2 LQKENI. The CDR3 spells CASSQTRDRGSPLNF. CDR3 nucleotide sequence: TGTGCCAGCTCACAGACCCGGGACAGGGGTTCACCCCTCAACTTT.

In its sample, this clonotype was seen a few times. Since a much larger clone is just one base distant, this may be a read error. The CDR3 here is CASIPTGQGGYTF. The CDR3 DNA reads TGTGCCAGCATCCCCACCGGACAGGGAGGGTACACCTTC. The rearrangement links TRBV28 to TRBJ1-2; 8 bases are a match to TRBD1. Germline-derived CDR1 and CDR2 are MDHEN and SYDVKM. V was clipped by 7 bases and J by 11 bases; unmatched bases: 12. The CDR3 has 13 residues.

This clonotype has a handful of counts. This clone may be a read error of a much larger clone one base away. The CDR3 spells CSAGTCSYEQYF. As DNA, the CDR3 is TGCAGTGCCGGGACATGTTCCTACGAGCAGTACTTC. The chain combines TRBV20-1 with TRBJ2-7; D might be TRBD1 (6 bases). From germline, CDR1 is DFQATT and CDR2 SNEGSKA (reference sequence). The CDR3 is 12 residues long. The ends were cut back, 6 bases at V and 1 base at J, with 10 bases in the middle.

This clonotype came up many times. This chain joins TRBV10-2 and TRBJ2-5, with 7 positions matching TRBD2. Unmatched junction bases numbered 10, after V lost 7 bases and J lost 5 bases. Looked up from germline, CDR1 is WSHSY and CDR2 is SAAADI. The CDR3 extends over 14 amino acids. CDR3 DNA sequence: TGCGCCAGCACCCCGGGACTACTCTACGAGACCCAGTACTTC. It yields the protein CASTPGLLYETQYF.

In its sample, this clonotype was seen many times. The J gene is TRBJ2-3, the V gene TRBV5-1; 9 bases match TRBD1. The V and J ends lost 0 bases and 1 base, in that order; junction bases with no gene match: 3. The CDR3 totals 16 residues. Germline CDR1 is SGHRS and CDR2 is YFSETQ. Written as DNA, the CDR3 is TGCGCCAGCAGCTTGGGGACAGGGGAACGCACAGATACGCAGTATTTT. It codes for CASSLGTGERTDTQYF.

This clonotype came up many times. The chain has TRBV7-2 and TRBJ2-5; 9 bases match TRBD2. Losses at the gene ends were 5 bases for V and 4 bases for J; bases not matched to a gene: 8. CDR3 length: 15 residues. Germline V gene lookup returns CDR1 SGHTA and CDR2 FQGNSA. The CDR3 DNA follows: TGTGCCAGCAGCCCCCTGGGCGGGGGGGCAGAGACCCAGTACTTC. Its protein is CASSPLGGGAETQYF.

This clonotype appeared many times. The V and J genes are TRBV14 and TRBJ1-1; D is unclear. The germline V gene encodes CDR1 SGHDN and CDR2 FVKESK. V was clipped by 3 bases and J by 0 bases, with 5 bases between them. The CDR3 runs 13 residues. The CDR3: CASSQQMNTEAFF. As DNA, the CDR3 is TGTGCCAGCAGCCAGCAAATGAACACTGAAGCTTTCTTT.

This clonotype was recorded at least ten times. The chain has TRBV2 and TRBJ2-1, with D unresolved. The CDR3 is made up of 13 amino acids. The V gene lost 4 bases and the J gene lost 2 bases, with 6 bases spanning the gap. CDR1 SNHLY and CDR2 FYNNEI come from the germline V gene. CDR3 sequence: CASSVKPYNEQFF. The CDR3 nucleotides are TGTGCCAGCAGTGTCAAGCCCTACAATGAGCAGTTCTTC. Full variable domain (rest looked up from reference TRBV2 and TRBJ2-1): EPEVTQTPSHQVTQMGQEVILRCVPISNHLYFYWYRQILGQKVEFLVSFYNNEISEKSEIFDDQFSVERPDGSNFTLKIRSTKLEDSAMYFCASSVKPYNEQFFGPGTRLTVL.

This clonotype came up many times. As DNA, the CDR3 is TGTGCCAGCAGAGTCACCGCCTTGGCGAACACCGGGGAGCTGTTTTTT. Its translation is CASRVTALANTGELFF. V is TRBV7-8 and J is TRBJ2-2, with D unclear. The CDR3 consists of 16 residues. With 6 bases removed from V and 0 bases from J, the gap between germline ends came to 14 bases. Germline V lookup: CDR1 SGHVS, CDR2 FQNEAQ.

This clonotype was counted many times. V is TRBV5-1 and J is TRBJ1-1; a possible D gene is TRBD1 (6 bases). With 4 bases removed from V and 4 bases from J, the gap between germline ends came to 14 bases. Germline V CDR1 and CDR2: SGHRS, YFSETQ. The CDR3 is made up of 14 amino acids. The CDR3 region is CASSPGGGGTEAFF. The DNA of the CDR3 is TGCGCCAGCAGCCCCGGTGGAGGGGGCACTGAAGCTTTCTTT.

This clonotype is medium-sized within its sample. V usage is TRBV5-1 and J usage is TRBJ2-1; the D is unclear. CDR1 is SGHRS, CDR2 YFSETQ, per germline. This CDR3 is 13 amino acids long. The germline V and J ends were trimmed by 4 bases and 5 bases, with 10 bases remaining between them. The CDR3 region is CASSPDQNNEQFF. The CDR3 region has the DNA TGCGCCAGCAGCCCTGATCAAAACAATGAGCAGTTCTTC.

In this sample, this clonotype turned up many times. The CDR3 loop is CASSQKTGSQSSSYNSPLHF. The CDR3 DNA reads as TGCGCCAGCAGCCAAAAAACGGGTTCGCAATCCAGCTCCTATAATTCACCCCTCCACTTT. The chain combines TRBV4-1 with TRBJ1-6; D is unclear. In germline, CDR1 is MGHRA, CDR2 YSYEKL. The CDR3 is made up of 20 amino acids. Trimming left V 2 bases short and J 0 bases short, with 20 bases between.

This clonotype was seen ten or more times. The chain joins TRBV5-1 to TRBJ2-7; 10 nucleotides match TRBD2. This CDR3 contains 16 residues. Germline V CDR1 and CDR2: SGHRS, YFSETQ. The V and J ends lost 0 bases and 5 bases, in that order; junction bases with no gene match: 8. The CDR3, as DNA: TGCGCCAGCAGCTTGGAAGCGGGGGGGCCTATGAACGAGCAGTACTTC. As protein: CASSLEAGGPMNEQYF.

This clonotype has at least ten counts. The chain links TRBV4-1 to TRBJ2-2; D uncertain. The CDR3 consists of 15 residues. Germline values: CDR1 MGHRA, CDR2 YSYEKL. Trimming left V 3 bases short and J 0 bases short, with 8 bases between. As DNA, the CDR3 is TGCGCCAGCAGCCAGGCGGCCTCGAACACCGGGGAGCTGTTTTTT. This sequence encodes CASSQAASNTGELFF.

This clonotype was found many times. CDR3 residues: CASSGLAGGPEQYF. The CDR3 DNA reads TGTGCCAGCAGTGGACTAGCGGGGGGGCCCGAGCAGTACTTC. The J gene is TRBJ2-7, the V gene TRBV5-5; 15 bases are shared with TRBD2. V was clipped by 5 bases and J by 6 bases; unmatched bases: 3. The CDR3 is 14 amino acids. Germline V CDR1 and CDR2: SGHKS, YYEKEE (reference sequence).

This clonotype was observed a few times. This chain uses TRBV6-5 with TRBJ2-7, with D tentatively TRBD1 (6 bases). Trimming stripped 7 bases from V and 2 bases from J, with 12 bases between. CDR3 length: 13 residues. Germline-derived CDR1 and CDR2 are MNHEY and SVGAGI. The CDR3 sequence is CASIRTDTYEQYF. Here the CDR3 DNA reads TGTGCCAGCATCCGGACAGATACCTACGAGCAGTACTTC.

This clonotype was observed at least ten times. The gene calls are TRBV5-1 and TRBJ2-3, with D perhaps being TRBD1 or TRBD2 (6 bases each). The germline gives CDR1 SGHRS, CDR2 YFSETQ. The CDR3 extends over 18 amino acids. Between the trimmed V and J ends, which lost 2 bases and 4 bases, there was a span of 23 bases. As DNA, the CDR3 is TGCGCCAGCAGCTTTCTCTCTCGGGGGCTGACGGGGGCAGATACGCAGTATTTT. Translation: CASSFLSRGLTGADTQYF.

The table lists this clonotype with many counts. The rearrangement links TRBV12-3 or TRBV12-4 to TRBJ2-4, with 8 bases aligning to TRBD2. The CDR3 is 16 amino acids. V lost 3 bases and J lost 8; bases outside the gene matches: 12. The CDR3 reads CASSFSPGGGRDIQYF. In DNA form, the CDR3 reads TGTGCCAGCAGTTTCTCGCCGGGGGGGGGCCGTGACATTCAGTACTTC.

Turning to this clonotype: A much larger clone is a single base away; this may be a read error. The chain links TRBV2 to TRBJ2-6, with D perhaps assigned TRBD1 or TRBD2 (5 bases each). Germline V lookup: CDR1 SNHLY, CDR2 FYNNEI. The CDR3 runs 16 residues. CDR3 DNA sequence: TGTGCCAGCACCCCGGACTCTTACTCTGGGGCCAAAGTCCTGACTTTC. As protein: CASTPDSYSGAKVLTF.

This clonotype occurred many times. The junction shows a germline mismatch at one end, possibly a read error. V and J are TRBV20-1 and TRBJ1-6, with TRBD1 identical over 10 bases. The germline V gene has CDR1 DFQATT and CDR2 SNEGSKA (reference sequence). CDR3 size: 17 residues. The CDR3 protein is CSARDDRGLSYNSPLNF. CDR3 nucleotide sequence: TGCAGTGCTAGAGATGACAGGGGGCTATCTTATAATTCACCCCTCAACTTT.

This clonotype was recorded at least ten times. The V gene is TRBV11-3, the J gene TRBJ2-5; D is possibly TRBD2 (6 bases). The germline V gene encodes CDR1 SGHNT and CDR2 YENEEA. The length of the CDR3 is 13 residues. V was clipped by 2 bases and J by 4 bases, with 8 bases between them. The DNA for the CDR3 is TGTGCCAGCAGCTTACGACTAGGAGAGACCCAGTACTTC. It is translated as CASSLRLGETQYF.

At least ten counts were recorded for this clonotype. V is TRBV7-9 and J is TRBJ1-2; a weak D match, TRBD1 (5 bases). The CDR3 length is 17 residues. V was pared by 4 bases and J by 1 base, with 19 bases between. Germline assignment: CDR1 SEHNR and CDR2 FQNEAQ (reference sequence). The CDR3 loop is CASSSPAPPGVNYGYTF. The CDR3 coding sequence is TGTGCCAGCAGCTCACCAGCCCCCCCGGGGGTTAACTATGGCTACACCTTC.

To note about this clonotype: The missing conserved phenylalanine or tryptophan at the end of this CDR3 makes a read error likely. In DNA form, the CDR3 reads TGTGCCAGCAGTTACTCTGGCGGGGGGCACTACGAGCAGTACTCC. As protein: CASSYSGGGHYEQYS. The rearrangement joins TRBV6-5 to TRBJ2-7; 8 bases line up with TRBD2. Germline V gene data show CDR1 as MNHEY and CDR2 as SVGAGI. This CDR3 comprises 15 residues. The V gene end was trimmed by 0 bases and the J gene end by 3 bases; junction bases not matched to a gene: 4.

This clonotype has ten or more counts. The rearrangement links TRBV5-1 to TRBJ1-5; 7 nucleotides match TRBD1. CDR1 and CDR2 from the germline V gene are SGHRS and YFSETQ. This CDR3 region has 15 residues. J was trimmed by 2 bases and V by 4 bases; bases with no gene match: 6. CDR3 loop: CASSQGVGGNQPQHF. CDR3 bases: TGCGCCAGCAGCCAGGGGGTTGGCGGCAATCAGCCCCAGCATTTT.

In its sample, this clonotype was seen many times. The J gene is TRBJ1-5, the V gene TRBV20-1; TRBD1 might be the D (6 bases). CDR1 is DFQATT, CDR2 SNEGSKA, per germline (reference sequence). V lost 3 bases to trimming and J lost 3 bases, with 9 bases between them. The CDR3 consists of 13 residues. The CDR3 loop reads CSASRGINQPQHF. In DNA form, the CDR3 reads TGCAGTGCTAGCAGGGGAATCAATCAGCCCCAGCATTTT.

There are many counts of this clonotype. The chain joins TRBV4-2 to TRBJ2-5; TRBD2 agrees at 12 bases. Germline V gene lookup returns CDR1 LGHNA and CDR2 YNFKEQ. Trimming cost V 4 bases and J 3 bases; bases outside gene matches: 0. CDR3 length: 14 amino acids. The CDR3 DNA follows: TGTGCCAGCAGCCGACTAGCGGGGGAAGAGACCCAGTACTTC. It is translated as CASSRLAGEETQYF.